This T cell receptor (beta chain) was profiled in a study of low-dose radiotherapy and immunotherapy resistance in tumors. Gene-specific TRAV and TRBV primers were used for first-strand cDNA, covering alpha and beta chains. A constant-region primer paired with the V-primer adapter amplified TCRs over around 18 PCR cycles. Isolated mRNA underwent amplification via in vitro transcription. TCRdb called the reads again in MiXCR, with one record for every CDR3 protein. In the table there are roughly 36,000 distinct CDR3 sequences, about a third of which are singletons. By share, this clonotype counts as medium-sized (0.01 to 0.1%). CDR3 size: 14 residues. From germline, CDR1 is MNHEY and CDR2 SVGEGT. V lost 0 bases, J lost 5 bases, and 8 bases lay in between. Time point reported: before trial treatment. The donors, trial participants, received nivolumab, ipilimumab, aspirin, low-dose cyclophosphamide and low-dose radiotherapy.

Sequenced material: PBMCs, taken before treatment. The sequence derives from a male donor with gallbladder cancer. J is TRBJ2-1 and V is TRBV6-2 or TRBV6-3; D ambiguous. Here the CDR3 DNA reads TGTGCCAGCAGTTACTCCTCCAGAAACAATGAGCAGTTCTTC. Protein: CASSYSSRNNEQFF.